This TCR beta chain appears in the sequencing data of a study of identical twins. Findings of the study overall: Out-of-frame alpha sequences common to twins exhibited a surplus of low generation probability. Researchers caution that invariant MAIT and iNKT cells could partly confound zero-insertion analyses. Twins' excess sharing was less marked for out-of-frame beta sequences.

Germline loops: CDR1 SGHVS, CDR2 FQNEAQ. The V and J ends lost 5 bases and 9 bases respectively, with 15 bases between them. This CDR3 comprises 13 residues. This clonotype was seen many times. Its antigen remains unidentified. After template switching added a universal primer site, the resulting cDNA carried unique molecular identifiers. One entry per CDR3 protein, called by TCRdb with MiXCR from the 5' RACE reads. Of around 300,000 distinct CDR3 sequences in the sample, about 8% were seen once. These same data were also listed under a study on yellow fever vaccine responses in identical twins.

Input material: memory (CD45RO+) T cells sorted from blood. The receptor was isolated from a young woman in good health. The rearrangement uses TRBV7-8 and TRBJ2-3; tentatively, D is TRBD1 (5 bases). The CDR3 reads CASSIEGVVTQYF. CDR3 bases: TGTGCCAGCAGCATAGAAGGGGTAGTCACGCAGTATTTT.